Below are 18 T cell receptor beta chains sequenced from a single sample in a study of OX40 agonist ivuxolimab in advanced cancers. Sequencing used immunoSEQ multiplex PCR; TCRdb keeps in-frame clones, though not all of them. The sample comprises over 25,000 clones, 65% to 90% of which are singletons, and 45% to 60% rests with the top ten. The material sequenced was CD4+ or CD8+ T cells sorted from blood, taken in a trial of the OX40 agonist ivuxolimab. Receptors originate from an adult with an advanced solid tumor such as melanoma, head and neck, liver or kidney cancer.

This chain joins TRBV11-3 and TRBJ2-2; weak D call: TRBD2 (5 bases). Germline V gene sequence: CDR1 SGHNT, CDR2 YENEEA. The V end lost 4 bases, the J end lost 3 bases, and 15 bases lay between the germline ends. This CDR3 region has 16 residues. The CDR3 loop is CASSSTSGVHTGELFF. CDR3 DNA sequence: TGTGCCAGCAGCTCAACCTCCGGGGTCCACACCGGGGAGCTGTTTTTT.

V and J are TRBV27 and TRBJ1-1; D gene unclear. The CDR3 is 12 residues long. V dropped 6 bases and J dropped 4 bases, with 9 bases sitting between them. Germline lookup yields CDR1 MNHEY and CDR2 SMNVEV (reference sequence). The CDR3 DNA reads as TGTGCCAGCAGCCCCACGGGCACTGAAGCTTTCTTT. This gives the protein CASSPTGTEAFF.

CDR3 amino acids: CASSLVSPAAFSSTDTQYF. In DNA form, the CDR3 reads TGTGCCAGCAGCTTAGTCTCCCCAGCAGCGTTTTCTAGCACAGATACGCAGTATTTT. This rearrangement joins TRBV11-2 to TRBJ2-3; no firm D call. The CDR3 has 19 residues. The V and J ends lost 1 base and 0 bases respectively, with 20 bases between them. CDR1 and CDR2 from the germline V gene are SGHAT and FQNNGV.

This clone was detected only once. Other DNA sequences from this sample encode an identical CDR3 as well. The J gene is TRBJ2-5, the V gene TRBV4-1; no clear D. The CDR3 loop spans 12 amino acids. Trimming shortened V by 4 bases and J by 2 bases, and 5 bases separated the two germline ends. Germline V CDR1 and CDR2: MGHRA, YSYEKL. In DNA form, the CDR3 reads TGCGCCAGCAGCCCCGAACAAGAGACCCAGTACTTC. It encodes CASSPEQETQYF.

This chain joins TRBV6-1 and TRBJ1-1; TRBD1 aligns across 8 bases. Looked up from germline, CDR1 is MNHNS and CDR2 is SASEGT. J gave up 8 bases and V 11 bases, and 4 bases lay outside the gene matches. The CDR3 sequence is 10 residues long. The CDR3 sequence: CAARDREAFF. In nucleotides, the CDR3 is TGTGCCGCCCGGGACAGGGAAGCTTTCTTT.

V gene TRBV19 combines with J gene TRBJ1-2; D is unresolved. CDR3 length equals 14 residues. The V end was cut by 2 bases, the J end by 2 bases, with 9 bases between. The germline gives CDR1 LNHDA, CDR2 SQIVND (reference sequence). The CDR3 reads CASSIHEINYGYTF. CDR3 nucleotides: TGTGCCAGTAGTATACACGAGATAAACTATGGCTACACCTTC. Combining the CDR3 with reference TRBV19 and TRBJ1-2 gives the whole variable domain DGGITQSPKYLFRKEGQNVTLSCEQNLNHDAMYWYRQDPGQGLRLIYYSQIVNDFQKGDIAEGYSVSREKKESFPLTVTSAQKNPTAFYLCASSIHEINYGYTFGSGTRLTVV.

The gene calls are TRBV28 and TRBJ1-2; TRBD1 might be the D (5 bases). Germline assignment: CDR1 MDHEN and CDR2 SYDVKM. Trimming removed 6 bases at V and 3 bases at J, with 14 bases between. The CDR3 contains 14 residues. DNA of the CDR3: TGTGCCAGCAGCCCCCCCCTAGGGGACTATGGCTACACCTTC. Protein: CASSPPLGDYGYTF.

The V call is TRBV7-9, the J call TRBJ2-1, with 16 nucleotides matching TRBD2. Germline CDR1 reads SEHNR; CDR2 reads FQNEAQ (reference sequence). V gave up 7 bases and J gave up 6 bases; unmatched junction bases: 15. CDR3 length: 19 residues. The CDR3 DNA is TGTGCCAGCACCCCGCTTGTCGGGACTAGCGGGGGGGCCCCCAATGAGCAGTTCTTC. Translation gives CASTPLVGTSGGAPNEQFF.

The chain employs TRBV11-2 and TRBJ2-7; D is ambiguous. The length of the CDR3 is 11 residues. The germline V and J ends were trimmed by 2 bases and 6 bases, with 5 bases remaining between them. The germline CDR1 and CDR2 sequences are SGHAT and FQNNGV. The CDR3 region is CASSLIREQYF. CDR3 nucleotides: TGTGCCAGCAGCTTAATCCGCGAGCAGTACTTC.

The rearrangement uses TRBV9 and TRBJ2-5, with D possibly being TRBD1 or TRBD2 (6 bases each). The germline V gene has CDR1 SGDLS and CDR2 YYNGEE. CDR3 length equals 15 residues. Deletions cut 0 bases from V and 5 bases from J, with 14 bases between. As DNA, the CDR3 is TGTGCCAGCAGCGTAGAAGGGGGGCGCGGGGAGACCCAGTACTTC. Translated: CASSVEGGRGETQYF.

The chain employs TRBV30 and TRBJ2-7; D is perhaps TRBD1 or TRBD2 (7 bases each). The germline CDR1 and CDR2 sequences are GTSNPN and SVGIG (reference sequence). The V end was cut by 1 base, the J end by 6 bases, with 16 bases between. The CDR3 extends over 14 amino acids. The CDR3 here is CAWSDQGGGLEQYF. CDR3 in DNA: TGTGCCTGGAGTGACCAGGGGGGGGGTCTCGAGCAGTACTTC.

This rearrangement joins TRBV5-5 to TRBJ2-1, with 9 bases fitting TRBD1. V lost 2 bases, J lost 7 bases, and 7 bases stayed unmatched. The CDR3 is 15 residues long. CDR1 is SGHKS and CDR2 is YYEKEE in the germline V gene (reference sequence). Written as DNA, the CDR3 is TGTGCCAGCAGCTTCCCGGGACAGGGTATGAATGAGCAGTTCTTC. Encoded protein: CASSFPGQGMNEQFF.

This clone appeared once. V gene TRBV19 combines with J gene TRBJ2-7; D perhaps matches TRBD1 (6 bases). Germline CDR1 reads LNHDA; CDR2 reads SQIVND (reference sequence). V was pared by 6 bases and J by 6 bases, with 18 bases between. The CDR3 runs 14 residues. The CDR3 DNA sequence: TGTGCCAGTAGCCTTCTCGGGACACCCAGCGAGCAGTACTTC. Protein sequence: CASSLLGTPSEQYF.

The chain is built from TRBV14 and TRBJ2-1; no clear D. This CDR3 spans 12 amino acids. The germline V gene has CDR1 SGHDN and CDR2 FVKESK. V lost 4 bases, J lost 4 bases, and 5 bases lay in between. The CDR3 DNA reads TGTGCCAGCAGCCCTACGTACAATGAGCAGTTCTTC. This sequence encodes CASSPTYNEQFF. Complete variable domain (other parts from reference TRBV14 and TRBJ2-1): EAGVTQFPSHSVIEKGQTVTLRCDPISGHDNLYWYRRVMGKEIKFLLHFVKESKQDESGMPNNRFLAERTGGTYSTLKVQPAELEDSGVYFCASSPTYNEQFFGPGTRLTVL.

CDR3 protein: CASSVGVYEQFF. CDR3 coding DNA: TGTGCCAGCAGCGTAGGGGTCTATGAGCAGTTCTTC. V and J are TRBV9 and TRBJ2-1; D remains ambiguous. Trimming took off 0 bases at V and 8 bases at J, with 6 bases between the two ends. Germline V lookup: CDR1 SGDLS, CDR2 YYNGEE. The CDR3 is 12 residues long.

The V call is TRBV9, the J call TRBJ2-3; 14 positions agree with TRBD2. The germline gives CDR1 SGDLS, CDR2 YYNGEE. The CDR3 contains 18 residues. V was pared by 3 bases and J by 0 bases, with 6 bases of the junction left unmatched. This chain's CDR3 is CASSGLAGGLPSTDTQYF. Written as DNA, the CDR3 is TGTGCCAGCAGCGGACTAGCGGGGGGGTTACCTAGCACAGATACGCAGTATTTT.

This chain joins TRBV7-9 and TRBJ1-2; TRBD1 agrees at 8 bases. CDR1 and CDR2 (germline): SEHNR, FQNEAQ (reference sequence). The CDR3 sequence is 17 residues long. After removal of 5 bases from V and 1 base from J, the junction contained 12 bases not matched to a gene. The DNA for the CDR3 is TGTGCCAGCAGCCCGCAGACAGGGGAGGGGAGTAACTATGGCTACACCTTC. The encoded protein is CASSPQTGEGSNYGYTF.

This sequence joins TRBV5-6 and TRBJ2-7, with D perhaps matching TRBD1 or TRBD2 (5 bases each). Germline V gene lookup returns CDR1 SGHDT and CDR2 YYEEEE. Trimming took off 1 base at V and 6 bases at J, with 14 bases between the two ends. CDR3 size: 14 residues. CDR3 sequence reads: CASSLTGTGPEQYF. Written as DNA, the CDR3 is TGTGCCAGCAGCTTGACCGGGACCGGCCCCGAGCAGTACTTC.